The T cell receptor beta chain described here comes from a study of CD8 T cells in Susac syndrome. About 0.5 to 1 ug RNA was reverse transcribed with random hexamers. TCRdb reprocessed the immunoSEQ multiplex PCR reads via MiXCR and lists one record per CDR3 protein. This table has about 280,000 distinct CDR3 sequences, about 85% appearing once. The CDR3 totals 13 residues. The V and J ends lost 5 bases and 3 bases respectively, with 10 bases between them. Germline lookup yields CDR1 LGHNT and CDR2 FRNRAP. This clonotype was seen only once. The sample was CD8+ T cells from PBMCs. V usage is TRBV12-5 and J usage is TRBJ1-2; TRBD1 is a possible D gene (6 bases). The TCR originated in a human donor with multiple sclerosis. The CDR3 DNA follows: TGTGCTAGTGGTGCACAGGGTTACTATGGCTACACCTTC. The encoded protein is CASGAQGYYGYTF.